The present T cell receptor beta chain was sequenced within a study of high-grade serous ovarian cancer treatment subgroups. Study as a whole: Mean per sample: around 14,000 reads, around 7,300 unique TCR beta rearrangements.

Details on this clone: Antigen specificity is unknown.

Tumor tissue was taken before any definitive surgery or chemotherapy was given. Measured with immunoSEQ multiplex PCR; TCRdb has only the in-frame clones, and not every one. The sample holds approximately 8,900 clones, about nine tenths seen once. Study outcomes and limitations: Repertoire analysis covered CDR3 alone, not CDR1 or CDR2. Clonal relatedness tracked neoantigen level, and by trend copy number and mutation load.

The CDR3 is 14 residues long. With 6 bases removed from V and 6 bases from J, the gap between germline ends came to 15 bases. Germline CDR1 reads SGHRS; CDR2 reads YFSETQ. Sequenced sample: tumor tissue. The V gene is TRBV5-1, the J gene TRBJ2-2; D might be TRBD1 or TRBD2, each matching 5 bases. The sequence was obtained from a human donor with high-grade serous ovarian cancer. The chain's CDR3 is CASTGTPGPGELFF. The CDR3 DNA reads TGCGCCAGCACCGGGACCCCCGGGCCCGGGGAGCTGTTTTTT. Full variable domain (remainder filled in from reference TRBV5-1 and TRBJ2-2): KAGVTQTPRYLIKTRGQQVTLSCSPISGHRSVSWYQQTPGQGLQFLFEYFSETQRNKGNFPGRFSGRQFSNSRSEMNVSTLELGDSALYLCASTGTPGPGELFFGEGSRLTVL.